Each of the 5 T cell receptor beta chains below was sequenced from the same sample in a study of radiotherapy plus CTLA-4 blockade in lung cancer (dated by TCRdb to 2017 to 2018). The library was generated by the immunoSEQ multiplex PCR assay. Sourced from immuneACCESS, this table was stored by TCRdb with only in-frame sequences that have V and J called. A share of the clones is absent; for the studies checked, an unresolved V gene accounts for under half, and the remainder has no known explanation. The sample has roughly 50,000 clones on record, more than 70% of them singletons. The ten largest account for about 7.2% of the sample. The starting material was peripheral blood, obtained from a patient treated with radiotherapy plus ipilimumab. These receptors came from a human donor with non-small cell lung cancer whose response to radiotherapy plus ipilimumab could not be evaluated.

V gene TRBV18 combines with J gene TRBJ1-1; 10 bases fit TRBD1. Per germline, CDR1 KGHSH and CDR2 LQKENI. There are 15 residues in the CDR3. V lost 1 base, J lost 3 bases, and 2 bases stayed unmatched. CDR3 nucleotides: TGTGCCAGCTCACCACTGGACAGGGGGGACACTGAAGCTTTCTTT. As protein: CASSPLDRGDTEAFF. Full variable domain (rest looked up from reference TRBV18 and TRBJ1-1): NAGVMQNPRHLVRRRGQEARLRCSPMKGHSHVYWYRQLPEEGLKFMVYLQKENIIDESGMPKERFSAEFPKEGPSILRIQQVVRGDSAAYFCASSPLDRGDTEAFFGQGTRLTVV.

In its sample, this clone was seen once. J is TRBJ1-1 and V is TRBV14, with D tentatively TRBD1 (5 bases). There are 15 residues in the CDR3. Trimming left V 4 bases short and J 5 bases short, with 17 bases between. Germline CDR1 reads SGHDN; CDR2 reads FVKESK. The CDR3 spells CASSLVGGRETEAFF. DNA of the CDR3: TGTGCCAGCAGCCTAGTGGGGGGGAGGGAGACTGAAGCTTTCTTT. The full variable domain, rest sourced from reference TRBV14 and TRBJ1-1, is EAGVTQFPSHSVIEKGQTVTLRCDPISGHDNLYWYRRVMGKEIKFLLHFVKESKQDESGMPNNRFLAERTGGTYSTLKVQPAELEDSGVYFCASSLVGGRETEAFFGQGTRLTVV.

The chain employs TRBV5-1 and TRBJ2-7; maybe TRBD1 (6 bases). Trimming took 5 bases from V and 2 from J, leaving 11 bases between them. The CDR3 consists of 13 residues. Per germline, CDR1 SGHRS and CDR2 YFSETQ. CDR3 residues: CASSRQGTYEQYF. The CDR3 DNA is TGCGCCAGCAGTCGGCAGGGGACCTACGAGCAGTACTTC.

As DNA, the CDR3 is TGTGCCAGTAGCCCGGGACAGTTTACCTACAATGAGCAGTTCTTC. Translated, it gives CASSPGQFTYNEQFF. The chain couples TRBV19 to TRBJ2-1; TRBD1 matches 7 bases. Germline values: CDR1 LNHDA, CDR2 SQIVND (reference sequence). The CDR3 spans 15 residues. The trim removed 6 bases at V and 2 bases at J, leaving 7 bases unmatched.

This rearrangement joins TRBV2 to TRBJ2-3; no reliable D call. Germline V CDR1 and CDR2: SNHLY, FYNNEI. Trimming removed 5 bases at V and 0 bases at J, with 9 bases between. The CDR3 has 14 amino acids. Written as DNA, the CDR3 is TGTGCCAGCAGTCCCCCTACGAGCACAGATACGCAGTATTTT. It specifies CASSPPTSTDTQYF.